A single sample is the source of the 12 T cell receptor beta chains below, sequenced in a study of TIL therapy for anti-PD-1-resistant metastatic lung cancer. Time point given: pre-treatment sample, taken before nivolumab and TIL therapy. Most excised metastases sampled were pleural nodules or supraclavicular lymph nodes. This was the immunoSEQ v3 assay. Data came from immunoSEQ multiplex PCR; TCRdb stores just in-frame clones and leaves some out. The table records just over 25,000 clones, 55% to 75% of them present only once. Sample: tumor tissue, taken at baseline. The receptors stem from a person aged 25 to 79 with non-small cell lung cancer.

This CDR3 is CASSPDRGQDGYTF. Here the CDR3 DNA reads TGTGCCAGCTCACCTGACAGGGGGCAGGATGGCTACACCTTC. The chain carries TRBV18 and TRBJ1-2; TRBD1 matches 10 bases. Germline CDR1 and CDR2: KGHSH and LQKENI. V lost 3 bases to trimming and J lost 6 bases; unmatched junction nucleotides: 4. The length of the CDR3 is 14 residues.

V and J are TRBV7-9 and TRBJ2-1, with D possibly matching TRBD2 (5 bases). Germline loops: CDR1 SEHNR, CDR2 FQNEAQ (reference sequence). Deletions cut 2 bases from V and 6 bases from J, with 8 bases between. The CDR3 contains 13 residues. CDR3 coding DNA: TGTGCCAGCAGCTTAAGAGGGTCCAATGAGCAGTTCTTC. Translating it yields CASSLRGSNEQFF.

The V and J genes are TRBV5-1 and TRBJ1-2; the match to TRBD1 covers 7 bases. The germline gives CDR1 SGHRS, CDR2 YFSETQ. V was pared by 0 bases and J by 6 bases, with 11 bases of the junction left unmatched. This CDR3 is 16 amino acids long. In DNA form, the CDR3 reads TGCGCCAGCAGCTTGGGGGACCAGACAGGGTCCAATGGCTACACCTTC. It encodes CASSLGDQTGSNGYTF. Full variable domain (rest looked up from reference TRBV5-1 and TRBJ1-2): KAGVTQTPRYLIKTRGQQVTLSCSPISGHRSVSWYQQTPGQGLQFLFEYFSETQRNKGNFPGRFSGRQFSNSRSEMNVSTLELGDSALYLCASSLGDQTGSNGYTFGSGTRLTVV.

CDR3 residues: CASSHESGGTGELFF. DNA for the CDR3: TGCGCCAGCAGCCACGAGAGCGGGGGAACCGGGGAGCTGTTTTTT. The V call is TRBV4-1, the J call TRBJ2-2, with TRBD2 matching over 8 bases. The CDR3 is 15 residues long. The germline V gene encodes CDR1 MGHRA and CDR2 YSYEKL. V was clipped by 3 bases and J by 5 bases; unmatched bases: 5.

This chain links TRBV7-2 with TRBJ1-5, with TRBD1 as a possible D gene (6 bases). Germline lookup yields CDR1 SGHTA and CDR2 FQGNSA. Trimming took off 5 bases at V and 3 bases at J, with 14 bases between the two ends. This CDR3 has 15 residues. The CDR3 sequence: CASSVGGHLNQPQHF. The CDR3 nucleotides are TGTGCCAGCAGCGTAGGGGGACACCTCAATCAGCCCCAGCATTTT.

The J gene is TRBJ2-5, the V gene TRBV7-6; 11 bases line up with TRBD2. V lost 5 bases and J lost 2; bases outside the gene matches: 7. Per the germline V gene, CDR1 is SGHVS and CDR2 is FNYEAQ. This CDR3 has 16 amino acids. CDR3 sequence (DNA): TGTGCCAGCAGCCCGTGGACTAGCGGGTCTCAAGAGACCCAGTACTTC. Translating it yields CASSPWTSGSQETQYF.

This chain joins TRBV5-1 and TRBJ1-1, with D unresolved. CDR1 is SGHRS and CDR2 is YFSETQ in the germline V gene. The CDR3 loop spans 14 amino acids. The V gene lost 0 bases and the J gene lost 8 bases, with 14 bases spanning the gap. CDR3 in amino acids: CASSLAHNGEEAFF. CDR3 DNA: TGCGCCAGCAGCTTGGCACATAACGGGGAGGAAGCTTTCTTT.

This clone was counted a few times. The chain links TRBV2 to TRBJ2-2; TRBD2 matches 10 bases. CDR3 length: 16 amino acids. Trimming cost V 7 bases and J 7 bases; bases outside gene matches: 12. Germline CDR1 reads SNHLY; CDR2 reads FYNNEI. CDR3 region: CASNFRASGGIGELFF. The DNA of the CDR3 is TGTGCCAGCAACTTCAGGGCTAGCGGGGGTATCGGGGAGCTGTTTTTT.

This clone appeared once. CDR3 residues: CASSPPTHTGELFF. The CDR3 coding sequence is TGTGCCAGCAGCCCACCGACCCACACCGGGGAGCTGTTTTTT. This chain connects TRBV9 to TRBJ2-2, with unresolved D. With 4 bases removed from V and 3 bases from J, the gap between germline ends came to 10 bases. Germline CDR1 reads SGDLS; CDR2 reads YYNGEE. CDR3 size: 14 residues.

The chain recombines TRBV6-1 with TRBJ1-3; 7 bases line up with TRBD1. The CDR3 is made up of 14 amino acids. CDR1 and CDR2 from the germline V gene are MNHNS and SASEGT. The ends lost 9 bases at V and 1 base at J; junction bases unmatched: 6. The CDR3 loop is CASRQGPSGNTIYF. The CDR3 DNA is TGTGCCAGTAGACAGGGCCCTTCTGGAAACACCATATATTTT.

V and J are TRBV5-4 and TRBJ2-5, with 12 positions matching TRBD2. The CDR3 is 16 amino acids. Germline V gene sequence: CDR1 SGHNT, CDR2 YYREEE (reference sequence). After removal of 4 bases from V and 5 bases from J, the junction contained 9 bases not matched to a gene. CDR3 sequence: CASSRASGGGRETQYF. As DNA, the CDR3 is TGTGCCAGCAGCCGGGCTAGCGGGGGGGGTAGGGAGACCCAGTACTTC. The full variable domain, completed using reference TRBV5-4 and TRBJ2-5, is ETGVTQSPTHLIKTRGQQVTLRCSSQSGHNTVSWYQQALGQGPQFIFQYYREEENGRGNFPPRFSGLQFPNYSSELNVNALELDDSALYLCASSRASGGGRETQYFGPGTRLLVL.

This rearrangement joins TRBV28 to TRBJ1-5, with TRBD1 as a possible D gene (5 bases). The ends were cut back, 3 bases at V and 4 bases at J, with 13 bases in the middle. Germline V gene sequence: CDR1 MDHEN, CDR2 SYDVKM. The CDR3 length is 15 residues. Here the CDR3 DNA reads TGTGCCAGCAGTTTTTTTCAGGGTCGAAATCAGCCCCAGCATTTT. Translating it yields CASSFFQGRNQPQHF.